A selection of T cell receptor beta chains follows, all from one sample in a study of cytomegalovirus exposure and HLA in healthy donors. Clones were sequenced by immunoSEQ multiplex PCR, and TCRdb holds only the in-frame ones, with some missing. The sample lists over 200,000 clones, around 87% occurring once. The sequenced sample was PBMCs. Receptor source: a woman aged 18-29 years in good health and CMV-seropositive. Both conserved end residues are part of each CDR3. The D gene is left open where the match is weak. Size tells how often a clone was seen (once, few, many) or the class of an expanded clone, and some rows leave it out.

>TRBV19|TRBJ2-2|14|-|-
TGTGCCAGTAGTATAGATCTGGGCCCCGGGGAGCTGTTTTTT
CASSIDLGPGELFF
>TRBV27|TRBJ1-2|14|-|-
TGTGCCAGCAGTTTAAAGTCAGTGAACTATGGCTACACCTTC
CASSLKSVNYGYTF
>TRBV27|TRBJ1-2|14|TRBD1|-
TGTGCCAGCAGTGGGCAGGGGGCAAACTATGGCTACACCTTC
CASSGQGANYGYTF
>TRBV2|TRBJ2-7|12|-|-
TGTGCCAGCAGTGTCTCAGGTTACGAGCAGTACTTC
CASSVSGYEQYF
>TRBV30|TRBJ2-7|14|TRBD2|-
TGTGCCTGGAGAGAGACTAGCGGATTCTACGAGCAGTACTTC
CAWRETSGFYEQYF
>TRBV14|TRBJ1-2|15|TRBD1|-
TGTGCCAGCAGCCAAGAATTGGGGACAGAGGATGGCTACACCTTC
CASSQELGTEDGYTF
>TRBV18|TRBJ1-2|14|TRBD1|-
TGTGCCAGCTCGGAGCATCGACAGGGATCTGGCTACACCTTC
CASSEHRQGSGYTF
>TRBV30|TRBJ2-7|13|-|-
TGTGCCTGGAGCTCCACCCCACCGGGAGAGCAGTACTTC
CAWSSTPPGEQYF
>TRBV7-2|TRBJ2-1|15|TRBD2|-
TGTGCCAGCAGCTTTCCGGGAGGACCATCGAATGAGCAGTTCTTC
CASSFPGGPSNEQFF
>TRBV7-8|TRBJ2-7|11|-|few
TGTGCCAGCAGCCCTTCCTACGAGCAGTACTTC
CASSPSYEQYF
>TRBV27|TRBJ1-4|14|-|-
TGTGCCAGCACCTGGACTGGAACTAATGAAAAACTGTTTTTT
CASTWTGTNEKLFF
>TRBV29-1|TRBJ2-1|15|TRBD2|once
TGCAGCGTCGGGACTAGCGGGAGAGCAGTTAATGAGCAGTTCTTC
CSVGTSGRAVNEQFF
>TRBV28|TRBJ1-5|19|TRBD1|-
TGTGCCAGCCGATCGTCCCGCATTGACAGGGGGAGGCGCAATCAGCCCCAGCATTTT
CASRSSRIDRGRRNQPQHF
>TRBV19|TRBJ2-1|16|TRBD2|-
TGTGCCAGTAGTGTGGGAGCGGGAGTCTCCTACAATGAGCAGTTCTTC
CASSVGAGVSYNEQFF
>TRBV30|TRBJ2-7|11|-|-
TGTGCCTGGATTAGCTCCTACGAGCAGTACTTC
CAWISSYEQYF
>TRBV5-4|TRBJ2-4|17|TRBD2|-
TGTGCCAGCAACTCCGGGACTAGCGGGAGTATAGGAAACATTCAGTACTTC
CASNSGTSGSIGNIQYF
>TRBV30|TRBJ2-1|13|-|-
TGTGCCTGGGACAGGAGATGGTACAATGAGCAGTTCTTC
CAWDRRWYNEQFF
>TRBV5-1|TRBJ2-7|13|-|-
TGCGCCAGCAGCTTGGCACGGAGCTACGAGCAGTACTTC
CASSLARSYEQYF
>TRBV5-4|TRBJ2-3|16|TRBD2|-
TGTGCCAGCAGCTTATTCGTGGGAGGGCCAGGGGATACGCAGTATTTT
CASSLFVGGPGDTQYF
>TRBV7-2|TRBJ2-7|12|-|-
TGTGCCAGCAGCTTCAGGGATACCGAGCAGTACTTC
CASSFRDTEQYF
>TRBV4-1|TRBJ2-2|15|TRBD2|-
TGCGCCAGCAGCTATAGCGGGAGCGGCACCGGGGAGCTGTTTTTT
CASSYSGSGTGELFF
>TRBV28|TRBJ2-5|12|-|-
TGTGCCAGTGGGCGGGGGCGGGAGACCCAGTACTTC
CASGRGRETQYF
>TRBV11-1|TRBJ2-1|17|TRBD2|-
TGTGCCAGCAGGGGGGCTAGCGGGAGAACCTCCTACAATGAGCAGTTCTTC
CASRGASGRTSYNEQFF
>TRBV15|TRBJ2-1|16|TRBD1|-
TGTGCCACCAGCAGGCCGATGGACAGGGCTTACAATGAGCAGTTCTTC
CATSRPMDRAYNEQFF
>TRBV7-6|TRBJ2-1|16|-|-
TGTGCCAGCAGCTTACGGGGGAGCAATATGGTTAATGAGCAGTTCTTC
CASSLRGSNMVNEQFF
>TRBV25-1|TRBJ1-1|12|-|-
TGTGCCAGCGAGGACAGATATACTGAAGCTTTCTTT
CASEDRYTEAFF
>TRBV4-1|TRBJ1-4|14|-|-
TGCGCCAGCAGCCGGGGGCCCTCAAATGAAAAACTGTTTTTT
CASSRGPSNEKLFF
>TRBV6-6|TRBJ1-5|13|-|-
TGTGCCAGCAGTCCTAATAGCAATCAGCCCCAGCATTTT
CASSPNSNQPQHF
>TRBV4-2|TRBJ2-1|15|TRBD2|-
TGTGCCAGCAGCCAAGTAAGCGGGACCTACAATGAGCAGTTCTTC
CASSQVSGTYNEQFF
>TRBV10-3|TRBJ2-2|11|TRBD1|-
TGTGCCACCCAGGGGGCGGGGGAGCTGTTTTTT
CATQGAGELFF
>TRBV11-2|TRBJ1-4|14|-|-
TGTGCCAGCAGCTACGGACAGCTAAATGAAAAACTGTTTTTT
CASSYGQLNEKLFF
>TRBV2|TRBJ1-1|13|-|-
TGTGCCAGCAGTAAAAGTGTGGCCATTGAAGCTTTCTTT
CASSKSVAIEAFF
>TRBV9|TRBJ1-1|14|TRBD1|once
TGTGCCAGCAGCCCCAGACAGGGTGGTTCTGAAGCTTTCTTT
CASSPRQGGSEAFF
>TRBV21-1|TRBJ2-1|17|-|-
TGTGCCAGCAGCAAAGGTGCGGGAGCCCCCCCTGGGAATGAGCAGTTCTTC
CASSKGAGAPPGNEQFF
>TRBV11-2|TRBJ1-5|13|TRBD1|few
TGTGCCAGCAGCTGGGACAGTAATCAGCCCCAGCATTTT
CASSWDSNQPQHF
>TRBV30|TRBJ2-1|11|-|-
TGTGCCTGGACTAGTTTCGATGAGCAGTTCTTC
CAWTSFDEQFF
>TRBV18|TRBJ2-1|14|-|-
TGTGCCAGCTCACCACCTGGGTCGGGCAATGAGCAGTTCTTC
CASSPPGSGNEQFF
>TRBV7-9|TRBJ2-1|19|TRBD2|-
TGTGCCAGCAGCCCGGGACTAGCGGGCCTACCAACCCTAGCCAATGAGCAGTTCTTC
CASSPGLAGLPTLANEQFF
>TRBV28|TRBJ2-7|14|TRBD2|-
TGTGCCAGCGGTGGGCTAGCGGGGGCCTACGAGCAGTACTTC
CASGGLAGAYEQYF
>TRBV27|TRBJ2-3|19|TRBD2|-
TGTGCCAGCAGTTTCAATTATTGGTACCCGGGGAGGGCCGGAGATACGCAGTATTTT
CASSFNYWYPGRAGDTQYF
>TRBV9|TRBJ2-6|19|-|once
TGTGCCAGCAGCTTCCTCGGACATAGCGGAGGCTCTGGGGCCAACGTCCTGACTTTC
CASSFLGHSGGSGANVLTF
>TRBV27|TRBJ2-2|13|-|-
TGTGCCAGCAGTCCCTCCGGGACCGGGGAGCTGTTTTTT
CASSPSGTGELFF
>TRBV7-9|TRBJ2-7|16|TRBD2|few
TGTGCCAGCAGCGCACCGGGACTAGCGGGTACCTACGAGCAGTACTTC
CASSAPGLAGTYEQYF
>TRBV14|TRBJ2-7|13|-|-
TGTGCCAGCACCCTAATGGTTGGAGGCGAGCAGTACTTC
CASTLMVGGEQYF
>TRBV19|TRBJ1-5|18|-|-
TGTGCCAGTAGTATCCCCGGACAGACCTTTTATAGCAATCAGCCCCAGCATTTT
CASSIPGQTFYSNQPQHF
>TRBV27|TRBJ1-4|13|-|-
TGTGCCAGCAGTTTTGGGGGGACGGGAAAACTGTTTTTT
CASSFGGTGKLFF